What follows describes a single T cell receptor (beta chain). This sample stems from a study of blood T cell repertoires in COVID-19. The wider study: Acute and convalescent COVID-19 samples came from the United States, Italy and Spain. Sources were T cells, B-cell-depleted T cells, or PBMCs; the material itself was cDNA or gDNA.

In the original processing: By means of reference gene primer amplification, nucleated cell counts were estimated. Data came from immunoSEQ multiplex PCR; TCRdb stores just in-frame clones and leaves some out. That table is the source of V, J and clone size, and D and trimming were worked out from the DNA. The repertoire holds over 50,000 clones, about 90% seen once, with under 7.5% in the top ten. CDR1 SNHLY and CDR2 FYNNEI come from the germline V gene. The CDR3 covers 15 residues. V dropped 9 bases and J dropped 4; count of bases not matched to a gene: 10. The rearrangement links TRBV2 to TRBJ2-3; TRBD1 matches at 10 bases. This clonotype was obtained from a middle-aged man with active COVID-19. Specimen: peripheral blood. The CDR3 region has the DNA TGTGCCAGTAGACCGACAGGGGGCAACGCAGATACGCAGTATTTT. Residues: CASRPTGGNADTQYF.